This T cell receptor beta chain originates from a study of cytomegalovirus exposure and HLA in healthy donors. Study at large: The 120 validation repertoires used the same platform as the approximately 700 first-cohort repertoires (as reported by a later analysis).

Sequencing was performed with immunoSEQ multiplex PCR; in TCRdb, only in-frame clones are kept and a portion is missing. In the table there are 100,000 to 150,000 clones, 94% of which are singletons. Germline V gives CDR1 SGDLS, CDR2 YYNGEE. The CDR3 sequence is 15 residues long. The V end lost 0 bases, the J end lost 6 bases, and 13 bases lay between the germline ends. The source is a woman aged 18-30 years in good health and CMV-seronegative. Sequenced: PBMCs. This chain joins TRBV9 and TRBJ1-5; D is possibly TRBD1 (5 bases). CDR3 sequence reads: CASSVDQGSGQPQHF. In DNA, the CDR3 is TGTGCCAGCAGCGTAGATCAGGGAAGTGGTCAGCCCCAGCATTTT.